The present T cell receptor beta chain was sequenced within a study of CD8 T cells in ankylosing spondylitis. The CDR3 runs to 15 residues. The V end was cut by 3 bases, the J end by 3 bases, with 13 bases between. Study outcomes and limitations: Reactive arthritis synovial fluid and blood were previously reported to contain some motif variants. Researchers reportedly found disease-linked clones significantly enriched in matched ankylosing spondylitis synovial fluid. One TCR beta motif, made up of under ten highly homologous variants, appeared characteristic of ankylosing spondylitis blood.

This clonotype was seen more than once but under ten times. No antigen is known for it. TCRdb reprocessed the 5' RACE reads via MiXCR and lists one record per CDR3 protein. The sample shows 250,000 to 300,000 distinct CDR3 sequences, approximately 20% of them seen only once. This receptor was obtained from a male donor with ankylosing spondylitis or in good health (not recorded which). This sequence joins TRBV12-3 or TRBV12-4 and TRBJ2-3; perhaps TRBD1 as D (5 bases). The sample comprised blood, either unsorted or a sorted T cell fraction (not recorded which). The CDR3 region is CASSFMRSGTDTQYF. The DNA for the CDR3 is TGTGCCAGCAGTTTCATGCGGTCAGGGACAGATACGCAGTATTTT.